A single sample is the source of the 28 T cell receptor beta chains below, sequenced in a study of T cell repertoires in cytomegalovirus infection. In TCRdb, the reads were re-called with MiXCR into one record per CDR3 protein. This sample has approximately 200,000 distinct CDR3 sequences, with 28% found just once. The sample consisted of PBMCs. The receptors originated from a human donor in good health (CMV status not recorded). Some clones in this sample may be carry-over from other donors' samples.

J is TRBJ2-7 and V is TRBV2; TRBD2 might be the D (5 bases). Germline lookup yields CDR1 SNHLY and CDR2 FYNNEI. CDR3 length: 13 amino acids. V lost 4 bases and J 0 bases, leaving 7 bases between the germline ends. The CDR3 sequence: CASSAGDSYEQYF. CDR3 sequence (DNA): TGTGCCAGCAGTGCCGGGGACTCCTACGAGCAGTACTTC. Full variable domain (rest looked up from reference TRBV2 and TRBJ2-7): EPEVTQTPSHQVTQMGQEVILRCVPISNHLYFYWYRQILGQKVEFLVSFYNNEISEKSEIFDDQFSVERPDGSNFTLKIRSTKLEDSAMYFCASSAGDSYEQYFGPGTRLTVT.

The rearrangement uses TRBV20-1 and TRBJ1-5; a weak D match, TRBD1 (5 bases). Germline assignment: CDR1 DFQATT and CDR2 SNEGSKA (reference sequence). The CDR3 length is 14 residues. V was shortened by 3 bases and J by 3 bases, with 12 bases between the two germline ends. The CDR3 protein is CSARARAVNQPQHF. Here the CDR3 DNA reads TGCAGTGCTAGGGCCAGGGCCGTCAATCAGCCCCAGCATTTT.

This clonotype occurred a few times. The J gene is TRBJ1-2, the V gene TRBV12-3 or TRBV12-4; D gene unclear. This CDR3 comprises 14 residues. Trimming took off 3 bases at V and 5 bases at J, with 13 bases between the two ends. As DNA, the CDR3 is TGTGCCAGCAGTTTGTGGGCGGTTTCATATGGCTACACCTTC. Translating it yields CASSLWAVSYGYTF.

CDR3 region: CASSSLQGNSPLHF. In nucleotides, the CDR3 is TGCGCCAGCAGCTCCCTCCAGGGGAATTCACCCCTCCACTTT. The rearrangement uses TRBV5-1 and TRBJ1-6; perhaps TRBD1 as D (6 bases). The CDR3 has 14 amino acids. Germline-derived CDR1 and CDR2 are SGHRS and YFSETQ. Deletions cut 3 bases from V and 7 bases from J, with 11 bases between.

The chain is built from TRBV28 and TRBJ2-1; D uncertain. Looked up from germline, CDR1 is MDHEN and CDR2 is SYDVKM. The germline V and J ends were trimmed by 7 bases and 0 bases, with 10 bases remaining between them. The CDR3 consists of 14 residues. Here the CDR3 reads CASKGSDSYNEQFF. CDR3 sequence (DNA): TGTGCCAGCAAGGGAAGCGACTCCTACAATGAGCAGTTCTTC.

The chain employs TRBV18 and TRBJ2-3; no clear D gene. The CDR3 covers 13 residues. V lost 2 bases to trimming and J lost 3 bases, with 6 bases between them. The V gene's germline CDR1 is KGHSH and CDR2 LQKENI. The CDR3 nucleotides are TGTGCCAGCTCACCATTGAGAACAGATACGCAGTATTTT. Translation: CASSPLRTDTQYF.

V and J are TRBV7-2 and TRBJ1-1; D gene unclear. V was clipped by 1 base and J by 1 base, with 10 bases between them. Germline values: CDR1 SGHTA, CDR2 FQGNSA. This CDR3 spans 15 amino acids. The CDR3 here is CASSLEVQQNTEAFF. DNA of the CDR3: TGTGCCAGCAGCTTAGAGGTTCAGCAGAACACTGAAGCTTTCTTT.

This chain connects TRBV5-6 to TRBJ2-3, with D tentatively TRBD1 (5 bases). This CDR3 contains 16 residues. V was shortened by 4 bases and J by 2 bases, with 17 bases between the two germline ends. Per germline, CDR1 SGHDT and CDR2 YYEEEE. The CDR3 sequence is CASSHRQLSLTDTQYF. The CDR3 DNA follows: TGTGCCAGCAGCCATCGACAGTTAAGTCTCACAGATACGCAGTATTTT.

This clonotype turned up a few times. This chain uses TRBV29-1 with TRBJ1-2; D remains ambiguous. The V and J ends lost 4 bases and 6 bases respectively, with 15 bases between them. CDR1 SQVTM and CDR2 ANQGSEA come from the germline V gene. The CDR3 runs 13 residues. In DNA form, the CDR3 reads TGCAGCGTTGCGCGCCCCCGAGGCGATGGCTACACCTTC. Translating gives CSVARPRGDGYTF.

The CDR3 sequence is CSAREGAWDYEQYF. The CDR3 nucleotides are TGCAGTGCTAGAGAGGGGGCTTGGGACTACGAGCAGTACTTC. The gene calls are TRBV20-1 and TRBJ2-7, with a tentative D call TRBD1 (6 bases). V was trimmed by 0 bases and J by 3 bases, leaving 12 bases between them. CDR3 length equals 14 residues. From germline, CDR1 is DFQATT and CDR2 SNEGSKA (reference sequence).

The chain couples TRBV19 to TRBJ2-2; D uncertain. This CDR3 has 15 residues. Trimming removed 7 bases at V and 7 bases at J, with 19 bases between. Germline lookup yields CDR1 LNHDA and CDR2 SQIVND (reference sequence). CDR3 residues: CASTEQILLGGELFF. CDR3 coding DNA: TGTGCCAGTACGGAACAGATATTGTTGGGCGGGGAGCTGTTTTTT.

The genes are TRBV20-1 and TRBJ2-5, with TRBD2 matching 14 bases. The CDR3 totals 15 residues. Per the germline V gene, CDR1 is DFQATT and CDR2 is SNEGSKA (reference sequence). The V and J ends lost 6 bases and 2 bases, in that order; junction bases with no gene match: 5. The CDR3 coding sequence is TGCAGTGCCCGGACTAGCGGGGGGAAGCAAGAGACCCAGTACTTC. This codes for CSARTSGGKQETQYF.

This chain uses TRBV7-6 with TRBJ1-2; possibly TRBD1 for D (5 bases). CDR3 length equals 14 residues. Germline V gives CDR1 SGHVS, CDR2 FNYEAQ. Trimming took 4 bases from V and 5 from J, leaving 14 bases between them. DNA of the CDR3: TGTGCCAGCAGCTCGGAGCGCAGGGCATATGGCTACACCTTC. Translating gives CASSSERRAYGYTF.

Regarding this clonotype: A much more abundant neighbour one base away suggests this may be a read error. The chain links TRBV7-2 to TRBJ1-1, with TRBD1 as a possible D gene (5 bases). Per germline, CDR1 SGHTA and CDR2 FQGNSA. The CDR3 contains 13 residues. V shed 6 bases and J shed 10 bases, with 18 bases lying between them. The CDR3 here is CASRPGLGTIAFF. The CDR3 coding sequence is TGTGCCAGCAGGCCGGGACTGGGGACTATAGCTTTCTTT.

This clonotype has more than one count but fewer than ten. The V call is TRBV15, the J call TRBJ1-4; 7 bases are a match to TRBD1. With V trimmed by 5 bases and J by 4 bases, 7 bases remained unmatched. In germline, CDR1 is LNHNV, CDR2 YYDKDF (reference sequence). CDR3 length: 15 residues. The CDR3 nucleotides read TGTGCCACCAGCGGCGACTACAGGGGTAATGAAAAACTGTTTTTT. It yields the protein CATSGDYRGNEKLFF.

This clonotype was seen a few times. This CDR3 is CASSLEYRGRGGEQFF. CDR3 DNA: TGTGCCAGCAGCTTAGAGTATCGGGGGCGCGGGGGTGAGCAGTTCTTC. The gene calls are TRBV7-6 and TRBJ2-1; the D gene is possibly TRBD2 (7 bases). CDR1 and CDR2 from the germline V gene are SGHVS and FNYEAQ. Trimming cost V 1 base and J 9 bases, with 19 bases left between them. There are 16 residues in the CDR3.

The sample holds many counts of this clonotype. The gene calls are TRBV5-5 and TRBJ1-2, with D unresolved. Germline-derived CDR1 and CDR2 are SGHKS and YYEKEE (reference sequence). The CDR3 sequence is 14 residues long. The V end lost 7 bases, the J end lost 4 bases, and 17 bases lay between the germline ends. In DNA form, the CDR3 reads TGTGCCAGCTACGGGGTCGGCAAACCCTATGGCTACACCTTC. Translated, it gives CASYGVGKPYGYTF.

This clonotype has only a few counts. This sequence joins TRBV20-1 and TRBJ1-1; D possibly corresponds to TRBD1 (6 bases). This CDR3 has 14 residues. Germline V gene data show CDR1 as DFQATT and CDR2 as SNEGSKA (reference sequence). Trimming left V 4 bases short and J 4 bases short, with 16 bases between. The CDR3 DNA follows: TGCAGTGCTACTCCGGGCCCCAGGGGCACTGAAGCTTTCTTT. It specifies CSATPGPRGTEAFF.

The V call is TRBV12-3 or TRBV12-4, the J call TRBJ1-4; D possibly corresponds to TRBD1 (5 bases). There are 15 residues in the CDR3. Trimming took off 5 bases at V and 1 base at J, with 11 bases between the two ends. The CDR3 reads CASSRRQGTNEKLFF. For the CDR3, the DNA is TGTGCCAGCAGTCGCCGCCAGGGAACTAATGAAAAACTGTTTTTT.

This clonotype has a handful of counts. V is TRBV20-1 and J is TRBJ1-1; the D is unclear. The CDR3 extends over 14 amino acids. Looked up from germline, CDR1 is DFQATT and CDR2 is SNEGSKA (reference sequence). The V end lost 1 base, the J end lost 1 base, and 10 bases lay between the germline ends. Here the CDR3 reads CSARARAENTEAFF. In DNA form, the CDR3 reads TGCAGTGCTAGAGCTAGGGCCGAGAACACTGAAGCTTTCTTT.

This clonotype came up many times. The rearrangement uses TRBV7-2 and TRBJ1-2; the D is unclear. The V end was cut by 4 bases, the J end by 2 bases, with 14 bases between. In germline, CDR1 is SGHTA, CDR2 FQGNSA. This CDR3 comprises 15 residues. The CDR3 region is CASSSGGGVNYGYTF. The DNA of the CDR3 is TGTGCCAGCAGCTCCGGCGGCGGGGTCAACTATGGCTACACCTTC.

The rearrangement joins TRBV6-6 to TRBJ1-1, with no clear D. The germline V and J ends were trimmed by 6 bases and 1 base, with 12 bases remaining between them. CDR1 and CDR2 (germline): MNHNY, SVGAGI (reference sequence). This CDR3 has 14 amino acids. The CDR3: CASRIPPGNTEAFF. In DNA form, the CDR3 reads TGTGCCAGCAGAATTCCCCCGGGGAACACTGAAGCTTTCTTT.

The rearrangement joins TRBV4-2 to TRBJ2-3, with TRBD2 matching over 9 bases. The CDR3 runs 16 residues. Germline CDR1 and CDR2: LGHNA and YNFKEQ. V dropped 0 bases and J dropped 3; count of bases not matched to a gene: 4. The CDR3, as DNA: TGTGCCAGCAGCCAAGAGCCTAGCGGGAATACAGATACGCAGTATTTT. Amino acid sequence: CASSQEPSGNTDTQYF.

This chain connects TRBV6-5 to TRBJ2-3; TRBD1 matches at 8 bases. This CDR3 is 15 amino acids long. V lost 6 bases, J lost 2 bases, and 7 bases stayed unmatched. CDR1 is MNHEY and CDR2 is SVGAGI in the germline V gene. The CDR3 DNA sequence: TGTGCCAGCAGGACCGACAGGGGTTTCACAGATACGCAGTATTTT. Its translation is CASRTDRGFTDTQYF.

The gene calls are TRBV18 and TRBJ1-1, with a tentative D call TRBD1 (5 bases). The CDR3 is 15 residues long. The V gene's germline CDR1 is KGHSH and CDR2 LQKENI. V was cut by 6 bases and J by 1 base, with 15 bases left in between. The CDR3 sequence is CASSDQGVPNTEAFF. The CDR3 nucleotides read TGTGCCAGCTCCGACCAAGGGGTCCCGAACACTGAAGCTTTCTTT.

The chain combines TRBV19 with TRBJ2-2; 10 bases fit TRBD1. The CDR3 has 14 amino acids. CDR1 LNHDA and CDR2 SQIVND come from the germline V gene (reference sequence). The J segment lost 1 base and the V segment lost 11 bases, leaving 4 bases of the junction unmatched. The CDR3 loop is CAGRDRGNTGELFF. For the CDR3, the DNA is TGTGCCGGCCGGGACAGGGGGAACACCGGGGAGCTGTTTTTT.

This clonotype was picked up a small number of times. The rearrangement links TRBV5-6 to TRBJ2-7, with 9 bases matching TRBD1. Germline values: CDR1 SGHDT, CDR2 YYEEEE. Trimming cost V 0 bases and J 2 bases; bases outside gene matches: 6. The CDR3 consists of 16 residues. The CDR3 region is CASSLVRGQGTYEQYF. The DNA of the CDR3 is TGTGCCAGCAGCTTGGTACGTGGACAGGGGACCTACGAGCAGTACTTC.

The chain employs TRBV10-3 and TRBJ2-7, with D perhaps TRBD2 (5 bases). Germline CDR1 and CDR2: ENHRY and SYGVKD. The CDR3 has 13 residues. Trimming took off 10 bases at V and 1 base at J, with 14 bases between the two ends. This CDR3 reads CATIRDLSYEQYF. The CDR3, as DNA: TGTGCCACTATCCGGGATCTTTCCTACGAGCAGTACTTC.